The text below deals with one T cell receptor beta chain. Antigen specificity is unknown. The data stem from a study of cytomegalovirus exposure and HLA in healthy donors. Overall study results and limits: As a later analysis showed, a missense DCLRE1C variant was linked to trimming of TCR beta V- and J-genes. The CMV antigen specificity of three CMV-associated chains was confirmed through in vitro analysis.

Between the trimmed V and J ends, which lost 5 bases and 2 bases, there was a span of 9 bases. Germline assignment: CDR1 LNHDA and CDR2 SQIVND (reference sequence). The CDR3 runs to 14 residues. PCR involved 60 Vbeta and 13 Jbeta primers. TCRdb keeps only in-frame clones here, not all; method: immunoSEQ multiplex PCR. The sample records over 150,000 clones, approximately 80% being singletons. Source material: PBMCs. The TCR comes from a man younger than 45 in good health and CMV-seropositive. The chain links TRBV19 to TRBJ1-4; D is possibly TRBD1 (5 bases). The CDR3 here is CASSPQVTNEKLFF. Here the CDR3 DNA reads TGTGCCAGTAGTCCACAGGTGACTAATGAAAAACTGTTTTTT.